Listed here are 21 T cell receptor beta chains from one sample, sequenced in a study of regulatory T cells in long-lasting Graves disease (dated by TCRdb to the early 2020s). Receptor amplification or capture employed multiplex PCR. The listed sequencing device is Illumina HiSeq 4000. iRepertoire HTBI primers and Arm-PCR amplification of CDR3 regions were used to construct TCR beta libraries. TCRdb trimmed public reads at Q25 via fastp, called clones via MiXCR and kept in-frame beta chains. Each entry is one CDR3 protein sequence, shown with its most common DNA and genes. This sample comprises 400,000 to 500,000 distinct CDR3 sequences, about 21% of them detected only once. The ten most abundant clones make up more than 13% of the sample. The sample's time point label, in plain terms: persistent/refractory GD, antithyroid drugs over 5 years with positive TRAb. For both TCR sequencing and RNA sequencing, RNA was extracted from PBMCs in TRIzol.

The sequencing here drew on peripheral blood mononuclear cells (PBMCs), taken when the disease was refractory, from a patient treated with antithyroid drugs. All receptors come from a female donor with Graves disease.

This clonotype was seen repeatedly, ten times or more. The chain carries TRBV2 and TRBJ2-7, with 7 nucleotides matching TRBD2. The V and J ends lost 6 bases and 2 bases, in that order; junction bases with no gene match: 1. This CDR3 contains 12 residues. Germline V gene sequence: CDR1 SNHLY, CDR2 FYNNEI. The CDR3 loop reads CASRREPYEQYF. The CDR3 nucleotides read TGTGCCAGCAGGCGGGAGCCCTACGAGCAGTACTTC.

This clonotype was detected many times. The CDR3 protein is CASSPPGTSGVFGEQYF. CDR3 bases: TGTGCCAGCAGTCCCCCCGGGACTAGCGGCGTATTCGGCGAGCAGTACTTC. J is TRBJ2-7 and V is TRBV28; 11 bases fit TRBD2. Germline trimming cut 5 bases from V and 6 bases from J; bases unmatched to any gene: 15. Germline CDR1 reads MDHEN; CDR2 reads SYDVKM. This CDR3 comprises 17 residues.

The CDR3 spells CSARDFGQMNNEQFF. CDR3 sequence (DNA): TGCAGTGCTAGAGATTTCGGACAGATGAACAATGAGCAGTTCTTC. The J gene is TRBJ2-1, the V gene TRBV20-1; a weak D match, TRBD1 (6 bases). The CDR3 consists of 15 residues. V was cut by 0 bases and J by 5 bases, with 14 bases left in between. CDR1 DFQATT and CDR2 SNEGSKA come from the germline V gene (reference sequence).

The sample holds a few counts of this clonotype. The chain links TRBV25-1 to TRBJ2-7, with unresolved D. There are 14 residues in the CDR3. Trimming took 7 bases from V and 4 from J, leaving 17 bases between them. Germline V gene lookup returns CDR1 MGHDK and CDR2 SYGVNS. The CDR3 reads CASTEPWLPYEQYF. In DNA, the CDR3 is TGTGCCAGCACCGAACCCTGGCTGCCGTACGAGCAGTACTTC.

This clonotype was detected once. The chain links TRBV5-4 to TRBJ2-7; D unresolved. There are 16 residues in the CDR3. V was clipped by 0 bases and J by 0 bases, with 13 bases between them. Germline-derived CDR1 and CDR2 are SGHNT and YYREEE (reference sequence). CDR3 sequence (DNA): TGTGCCAGCAGCTTGGATGTGCGGACGAGCTCCTACGAGCAGTACTTC. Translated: CASSLDVRTSSYEQYF.

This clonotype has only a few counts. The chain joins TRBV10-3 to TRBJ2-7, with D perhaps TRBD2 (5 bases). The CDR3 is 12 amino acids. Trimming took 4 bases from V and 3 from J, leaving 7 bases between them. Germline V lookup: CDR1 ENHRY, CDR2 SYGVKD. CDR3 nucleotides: TGTGCCATCAGTGCTGACTACTACGAGCAGTACTTC. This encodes CAISADYYEQYF.

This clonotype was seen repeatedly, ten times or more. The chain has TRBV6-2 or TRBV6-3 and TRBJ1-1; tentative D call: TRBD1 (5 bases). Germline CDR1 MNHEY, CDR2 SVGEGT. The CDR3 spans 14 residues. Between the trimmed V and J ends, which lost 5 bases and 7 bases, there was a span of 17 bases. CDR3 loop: CASSGTRDGNEAFF. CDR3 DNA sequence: TGTGCCAGCAGTGGGACCCGGGACGGAAATGAAGCTTTCTTT.

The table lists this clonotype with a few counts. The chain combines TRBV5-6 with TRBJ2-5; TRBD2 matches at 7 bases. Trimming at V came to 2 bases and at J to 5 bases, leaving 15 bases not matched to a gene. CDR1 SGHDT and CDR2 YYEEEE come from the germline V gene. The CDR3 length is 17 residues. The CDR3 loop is CASSFLGEGGSLETQYF. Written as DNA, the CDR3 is TGTGCCAGCAGCTTTCTAGGGGAGGGCGGGAGCTTGGAGACCCAGTACTTC.

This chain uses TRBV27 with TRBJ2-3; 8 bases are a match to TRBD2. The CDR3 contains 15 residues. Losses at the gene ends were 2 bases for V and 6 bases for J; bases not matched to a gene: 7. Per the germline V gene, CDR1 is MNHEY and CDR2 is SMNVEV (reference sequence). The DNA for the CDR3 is TGTGCCAGCAGTTTAGCCGGGGGGGCATGGGATACGCAGTATTTT. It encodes CASSLAGGAWDTQYF.

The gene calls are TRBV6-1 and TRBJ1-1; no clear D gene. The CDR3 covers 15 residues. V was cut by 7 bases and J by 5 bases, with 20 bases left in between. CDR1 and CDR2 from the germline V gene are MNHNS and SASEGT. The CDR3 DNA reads TGTGCCAGCAACACGGGAGTAGTGAGGGCAACTGAAGCTTTCTTT. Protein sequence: CASNTGVVRATEAFF.

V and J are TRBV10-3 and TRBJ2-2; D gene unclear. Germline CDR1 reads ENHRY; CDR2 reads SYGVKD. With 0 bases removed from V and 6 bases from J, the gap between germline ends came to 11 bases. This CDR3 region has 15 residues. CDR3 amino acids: CAISESTSASGELFF. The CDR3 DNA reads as TGTGCCATCAGTGAGTCGACGTCTGCGTCCGGGGAGCTGTTTTTT.

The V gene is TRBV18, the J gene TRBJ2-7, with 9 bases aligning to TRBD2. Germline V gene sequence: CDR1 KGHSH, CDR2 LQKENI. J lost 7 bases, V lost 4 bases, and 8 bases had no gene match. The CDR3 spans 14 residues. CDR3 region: CASSLAGGDGEQYF. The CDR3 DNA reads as TGTGCCAGCTCACTTGCGGGAGGGGACGGTGAGCAGTACTTC.

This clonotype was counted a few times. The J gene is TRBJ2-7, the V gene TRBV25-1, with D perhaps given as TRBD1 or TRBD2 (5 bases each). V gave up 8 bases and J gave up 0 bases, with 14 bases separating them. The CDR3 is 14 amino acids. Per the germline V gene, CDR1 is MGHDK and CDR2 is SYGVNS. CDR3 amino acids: CASSAPGASYEQYF. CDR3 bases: TGTGCCAGCTCAGCCCCCGGGGCCTCCTACGAGCAGTACTTC.

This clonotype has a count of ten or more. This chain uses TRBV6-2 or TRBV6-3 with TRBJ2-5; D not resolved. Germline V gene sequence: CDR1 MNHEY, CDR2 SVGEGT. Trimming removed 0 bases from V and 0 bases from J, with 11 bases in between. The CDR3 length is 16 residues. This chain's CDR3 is CASSYSGSLYQETQYF. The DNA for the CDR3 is TGTGCCAGCAGTTACTCGGGCAGTCTGTACCAAGAGACCCAGTACTTC.

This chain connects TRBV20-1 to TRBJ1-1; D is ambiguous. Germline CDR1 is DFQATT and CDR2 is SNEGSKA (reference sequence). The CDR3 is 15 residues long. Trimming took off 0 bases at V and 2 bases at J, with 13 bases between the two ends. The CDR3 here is CSARDLLAGNTEAFF. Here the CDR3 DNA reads TGCAGTGCTAGAGATCTCCTTGCAGGAAACACTGAAGCTTTCTTT.

The CDR3 here is CASSRDSFEKLFF. The DNA for the CDR3 is TGTGCCAGCAGCCGGGACAGCTTTGAAAAACTGTTTTTT. The rearrangement uses TRBV2 and TRBJ1-4; 7 bases match TRBD1. The V gene's germline CDR1 is SNHLY and CDR2 FYNNEI. The length of the CDR3 is 13 residues. V gave up 6 bases and J gave up 7 bases; unmatched junction bases: 5.

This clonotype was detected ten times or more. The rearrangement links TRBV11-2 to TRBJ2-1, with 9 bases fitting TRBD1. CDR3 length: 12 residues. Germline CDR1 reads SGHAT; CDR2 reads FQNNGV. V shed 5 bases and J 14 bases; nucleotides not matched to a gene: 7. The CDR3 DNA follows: TGTGCCAGCAGCCCGACAGGGGGAAGAGAGTTCTTC. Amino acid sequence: CASSPTGGREFF.

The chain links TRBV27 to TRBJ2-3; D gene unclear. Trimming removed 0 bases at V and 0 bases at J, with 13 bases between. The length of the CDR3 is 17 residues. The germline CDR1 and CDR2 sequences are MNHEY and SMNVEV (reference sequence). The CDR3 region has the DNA TGTGCCAGCAGTTTATCGAAGAGTAGCTTTAGCACAGATACGCAGTATTTT. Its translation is CASSLSKSSFSTDTQYF.

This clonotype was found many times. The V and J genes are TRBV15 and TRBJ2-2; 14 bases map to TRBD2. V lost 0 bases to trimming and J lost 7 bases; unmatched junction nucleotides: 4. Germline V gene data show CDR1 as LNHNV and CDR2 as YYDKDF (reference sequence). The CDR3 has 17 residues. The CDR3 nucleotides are TGTGCCACCAGCAGAGAGGGACTAGCGGGAGAACTCGGGGAGCTGTTTTTT. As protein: CATSREGLAGELGELFF.

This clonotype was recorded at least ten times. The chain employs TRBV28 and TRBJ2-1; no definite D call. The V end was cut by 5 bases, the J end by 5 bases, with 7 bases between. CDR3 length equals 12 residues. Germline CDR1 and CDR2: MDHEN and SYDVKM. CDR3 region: CASSPDNNEQFF. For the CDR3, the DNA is TGTGCCAGCAGTCCCGATAACAATGAGCAGTTCTTC.

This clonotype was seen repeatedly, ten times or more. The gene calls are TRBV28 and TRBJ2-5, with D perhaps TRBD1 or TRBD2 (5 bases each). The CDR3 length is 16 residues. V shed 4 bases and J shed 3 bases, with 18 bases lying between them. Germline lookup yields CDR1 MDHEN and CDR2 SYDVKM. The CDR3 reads CASSYTPRGYEETQYF. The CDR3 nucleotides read TGTGCCAGCAGTTACACCCCGAGGGGTTACGAAGAGACCCAGTACTTC.